This T cell receptor (beta chain) was captured in a study of T-cell memory formation after mild COVID-19. The table lists this clonotype with a few counts. TCRdb re-called the 5' RACE reads through MiXCR, storing one row per CDR3 protein. The data hold hundreds of thousands of distinct CDR3 sequences, with roughly 22% observed a single time. The CDR3 sequence is 15 residues long. The trim removed 3 bases at V and 2 bases at J, leaving 7 bases unmatched. In germline, CDR1 is ENHRY, CDR2 SYGVKD. Sequencing was done on a sample of PBMCs or a T cell subset sorted from them (not recorded which). The chain recombines TRBV10-3 with TRBJ2-7; 7 bases are a match to TRBD1. The source is an adult woman who had mild COVID-19 (a few samples of this study predate the infection). Cell type and time point are not known. The CDR3 reads CAISEPGTVPYEQYF. The DNA for the CDR3 is TGTGCCATCAGTGAACCCGGGACAGTCCCCTACGAGCAGTACTTC.